The rows below give T cell receptor beta chains drawn from one sample of a study of identifying expanded T cells in peripheral blood. Profiled with immunoSEQ multiplex PCR; TCRdb holds only in-frame clones, not every one. The sample carries around 120,000 clones, roughly 80% recorded once. The specimen sequenced was blood. These receptor sequences come from a person aged 18 to 70 in good health. CDR3s include the opening cysteine and the closing phenylalanine or tryptophan. D genes are given only for firm matches. The listing skips clone size in some rows; elsewhere it reads once, few, many or a size class.

abundance	v_gene	j_gene	d_gene	CDR3nt	CDR3aa
-	TRBV5-1	TRBJ2-3	-	TGCGCCAGCAGCTTGTCGCTACAGAGCACAGATACGCAGTATTTT	CASSLSLQSTDTQYF
-	TRBV29-1	TRBJ2-2	TRBD1	TGCAGCGTACAGGGACAGGATTACACCGGGGAGCTGTTTTTT	CSVQGQDYTGELFF
-	TRBV4-1	TRBJ1-6	TRBD1	TGCGCCAGCAGCCTAATGACCAGCGTCTCCAGGGGGAATTCACCCCTCCACTTT	CASSLMTSVSRGNSPLHF
-	TRBV6-1	TRBJ2-1	-	TGTGCCAGCAGTCGGGCTGATTTCTGGGGGAATGAGCAGTTCTTC	CASSRADFWGNEQFF
-	TRBV7-6	TRBJ1-6	-	TGTGCCAGCAGCCACGACAGAAGCTCCTATAATTCACCCCTCCACTTT	CASSHDRSSYNSPLHF
-	TRBV28	TRBJ1-2	-	TGTGCCGGGGCCGGGCCTCCGGATGGGGGCTACACCTTC	CAGAGPPDGGYTF
many	TRBV27	TRBJ2-2	-	TGTGCCAGCAGTTTATTGGGACACCTCGACACCGGGGAGCTGTTTTTT	CASSLLGHLDTGELFF
-	TRBV30	TRBJ1-2	TRBD1	TGTGCCTGGAACGACAGGGAGCGGGGCTACACCTTC	CAWNDRERGYTF
-	TRBV7-8	TRBJ1-4	-	TGTGCCAGCAGCTTAGAGGGTGGAAAACTGTTTTTT	CASSLEGGKLFF
-	TRBV6-1	TRBJ1-1	-	TGTGCCAGCAGTGAAGTAGAAGAAGCTTTCTTT	CASSEVEEAFF
-	TRBV10-3	TRBJ2-2	-	TGTGCCATCAGACGCGTGGGAGCTGGTGGGACCGGGGAGCTGTTTTTT	CAIRRVGAGGTGELFF
-	TRBV5-1	TRBJ1-1	-	TGCGCCAGCAGCGCGGTGGTGAAAGACACTGAAGCTTTCTTT	CASSAVVKDTEAFF
-	TRBV19	TRBJ1-5	-	TGTGCCAGTAGCATGCAGGGAAATCAGCCCCAGCATTTT	CASSMQGNQPQHF
-	TRBV6-1	TRBJ1-1	-	TGTGCCAGCAGCCTAGAGGTGAACACTGAAGCTTTCTTT	CASSLEVNTEAFF
-	TRBV29-1	TRBJ2-2	-	TGCAGCGTTGACAGCGGTACCGGGGAGCTGTTTTTT	CSVDSGTGELFF
-	TRBV5-6	TRBJ2-1	-	TGTGCCAGCAGCACGACGGCCTACTACAATGAGCAGTTCTTC	CASSTTAYYNEQFF
-	TRBV21-1	TRBJ1-3	-	TGTGCCAGCAGCAAAGAAATAGGACTCACAGCTTGGAACACCATATATTTT	CASSKEIGLTAWNTIYF
-	TRBV11-2	TRBJ2-3	TRBD1	TGTGCCAGCAGCTTCAGGGGGCGCGGGACAGATACGCAGTATTTT	CASSFRGRGTDTQYF
-	TRBV6-1	TRBJ2-3	-	TGTGCCAGCAGTGCTGCGGCCACAGATACGCAGTATTTT	CASSAAATDTQYF
once	TRBV7-8	TRBJ1-2	-	TGTGCCAGCAGAAAAGCAGCAAGCTATGGCTACACCTTC	CASRKAASYGYTF
-	TRBV9	TRBJ2-5	TRBD2	TGTGCCAGCAGCGTAGGCCTCCGCGGGGGGGGCGGAGAGACCCAGTACTTC	CASSVGLRGGGGETQYF
-	TRBV5-1	TRBJ1-4	-	TGCGCCAGCAGCTTGGGTGCGGGTCACAGAATGAATGAAAAACTGTTTTTT	CASSLGAGHRMNEKLFF
once	TRBV7-2	TRBJ2-3	-	TGTGCCACCGTACCCAGGGGTGGCACAGATACGCAGTATTTT	CATVPRGGTDTQYF
-	TRBV30	TRBJ1-1	TRBD1	TGTGCCTGGAGTGGAACAGGGGTGAGGGCTGAAGCTTTCTTT	CAWSGTGVRAEAFF
once	TRBV14	TRBJ2-5	-	TGTGCCAGCACCGGGACGGACTCCCAAGAGACCCAGTACTTC	CASTGTDSQETQYF
once	TRBV4-3	TRBJ1-3	-	TGCGCCAGCAGCCAAGAATTAGGCACCACCTCTGGAAACACCATATATTTT	CASSQELGTTSGNTIYF
-	TRBV13	TRBJ2-5	-	TGTGCCAGCAGCAGCGGACTATTAGAGACCCAGTACTTC	CASSSGLLETQYF
-	TRBV6-1	TRBJ2-5	-	TGTGCCAGCAGTGAACAGGGCTATCAAGAGACCCAGTACTTC	CASSEQGYQETQYF
-	TRBV18	TRBJ1-1	-	TGTGCCAGCTCACGGTCTCAGGGCGACACTGAAGCTTTCTTT	CASSRSQGDTEAFF
-	TRBV6-5	TRBJ2-7	TRBD2	TGTGCCAGCAGCCCACTAGCGGGGGGGTACGAGCAGTACTTC	CASSPLAGGYEQYF
-	TRBV5-1	TRBJ1-1	-	TGCGCCAGCAGCTCCGACAGGTCTGAAGCTTTCTTT	CASSSDRSEAFF
-	TRBV11-3	TRBJ2-4	-	TGTGCCAGCAGCTTAGATCGACCTGGGGGTGGCAAAAACATTCAGTACTTC	CASSLDRPGGGKNIQYF
-	TRBV6-5	TRBJ1-1	-	TGTGCCAGCACAAATCAAGGAAGGGGAACTGAAGCTTTCTTT	CASTNQGRGTEAFF
-	TRBV7-2	TRBJ1-2	-	TGTGCCAGCAGCCGACAAAGGGAGAACTATGGCTACACCTTC	CASSRQRENYGYTF
-	TRBV6-1	TRBJ1-2	-	TGTGCCAGCAGTGTAAGCCGTGGACAGAATGGCTACACCTTC	CASSVSRGQNGYTF
-	TRBV6-6	TRBJ1-1	-	TGTGCCAGCAGAGAACTGAACACTGAAGCTTTCTTT	CASRELNTEAFF
-	TRBV18	TRBJ1-1	-	TGTGCCAGCTCACCACCGGTAAAGGGGGGGGCCTTTGAAGCTTTCTTT	CASSPPVKGGAFEAFF
-	TRBV5-1	TRBJ2-7	-	TGCGCCAGCAGTCGGGGTCAATCTTCCAACGAGCAGTACTTC	CASSRGQSSNEQYF
-	TRBV5-1	TRBJ2-1	-	TGCGCCAGCAGAACAGCCACCCAAAATGAGCAGTTCTTC	CASRTATQNEQFF
once	TRBV7-6	TRBJ1-1	-	TGTGCCAGCAGCTTAGGGGCCACTAACACTGAAGCTTTCTTT	CASSLGATNTEAFF
-	TRBV4-1	TRBJ1-2	-	TGCGCCAGCAGCCAAGATCGCAGGGTTTTAGCTAACTATGGCTACACCTTC	CASSQDRRVLANYGYTF
-	TRBV6-5	TRBJ1-1	-	TGTGCCAGCAGTTCCAGCTCTGGGGGCACTGAAGCTTTCTTT	CASSSSSGGTEAFF
-	TRBV9	TRBJ1-4	-	TGTGCCAGCAGCGTGATAGCGGACAGTCTTTTTGTGGAACTGTTTTTT	CASSVIADSLFVELFF
-	TRBV6-1	TRBJ1-1	-	TGTGCCAGCAGTGAAATGGGCCCCTCGGAAGCTTTCTTT	CASSEMGPSEAFF
-	TRBV6-5	TRBJ2-1	-	TGTGCCAGCAGTGAAGGCAATGAGCAGTTCTTC	CASSEGNEQFF
-	TRBV6-6	TRBJ1-6	-	TGTGCCAGCAGGCGACAGGTTAATTCACCCCTCCACTTT	CASRRQVNSPLHF
-	TRBV29-1	TRBJ1-1	-	TGCAGCGTTGATGGGGAAAAGTACACTGAAGCTTTCTTT	CSVDGEKYTEAFF
few	TRBV7-7	TRBJ2-1	-	TGTGCCAGCAGCCCCACCAGGGGCACCTACAATGAGCAGTTCTTC	CASSPTRGTYNEQFF
-	TRBV7-6	TRBJ1-2	-	TGTGCCAGCAGCTTAGCTACAGGTTATGGCTACACCTTC	CASSLATGYGYTF
-	TRBV11-3	TRBJ2-7	-	TGTGCCAGCAGCTTAGCTCGGTACGGGGAAAAGGCTTCCTACGAGCAGTACTTC	CASSLARYGEKASYEQYF